This T cell receptor beta chain is drawn from a study of cytomegalovirus exposure and HLA in healthy donors. Study-level information: About 85 million unique TCRs from HLA-typed donors were held in an early release of data. Study outcomes and limitations: The Asian-associated ancestry cluster reportedly had fewer N-insertions than the approximately 670-donor mean in a later analysis. In a later analysis, across HLA loci, associated TCR counts were highest for DRB1, lowest for HLA-C. In vitro checks showed that a few CMV-associated chains really do target CMV antigens.

13 Jbeta primers and 60 Vbeta primers were used for the PCR. The repertoire was sequenced with immunoSEQ multiplex PCR; TCRdb's copy has only in-frame clones and lacks some. The sample holds some 98,000 clones, roughly a tenth seen once. In this sample, this clone turned up a few times. Its antigen is not known. The receptor comes from a man aged 45 to 65 in good health and CMV-seropositive. Material: PBMCs.

CDR3 DNA sequence: TGTGCCAGCAGCTTGGGCCAGTTTAGCAATCAGCCCCAGCATTTT. Its translation: CASSLGQFSNQPQHF. V and J are TRBV7-2 and TRBJ1-5, with D uncertain. CDR1 and CDR2 from the germline V gene are SGHTA and FQGNSA. The CDR3 sequence is 15 residues long. V was shortened by 3 bases and J by 0 bases, with 9 bases between the two germline ends.